Described below is a single T cell receptor beta chain sequence and its context. The antigen it binds to is not known. No per-base quality is available; no much larger clone lies one base away. Genomic DNA served as template for TCR beta VDJ combination and CDR3 sequence profiling. An Illumina HiSeq 2000 was the platform used for TCR repertoire sequencing. As for the original processing: TRBV/TRBJ rearrangement plots, CDR3 size and DJ length profiles, and Simpson's diversity index were used to evaluate the repertoires. The immunodominant clone was defined as the most abundant DNA sequence in deep sequencing data. CDR3 amino acid sequences were checked for sharing across subjects and were also compared against the VDJdb database and published repertoires. TCRdb reran the public reads through fastp at Q25 and MiXCR, keeping productive beta chains. When rows share a CDR3 protein, they turn into one entry using the most common DNA and genes. The V and J calls and clone size come from TCRdb's table, not from the authors' own analysis. The sample table contains 150,000 to 200,000 distinct CDR3 sequences; only one count was recorded for 45% to 55% of them. The ten largest clones capture more than 0.85% of the sample.

Patients chosen for sequencing had shown expansion of CD8+CD57+ cells by flow cytometry. All patients had severe acquired aplastic anemia diagnosed by International Study of Aplastic Anemia and Agranulocytosis and Camitta criteria. No therapy had been received by the patients at the time of blood sampling. TCR repertoires of sorted CD4+ and CD8+ blood T cells from severe aplastic anemia patients and healthy subjects were deep-sequenced in the study. In the USA, patient enrollment took place under clinicaltrials.gov protocols 00001620, 01623167, 00001397, 00071045, 00081523 and 00961064. Ficoll-Paque density gradient centrifugation was used to isolate peripheral blood mononuclear cells. Before DNA was extracted, CD4+ and CD8+ T cells were sorted using either FACS or magnetic beads. These data originate in a study of CD8+CD57+ T cells in acquired aplastic anemia (dated by TCRdb to the late 2010s). Notes on the research overall: Extracted DNA from sorted CD4+ and CD8+ cells averaged around 3.4 ug, ranging from roughly 0.19 to 27.4 ug. A CD8+CD57+ expansion meant a frequency higher than the mean frequency seen in healthy subjects. Points the paper makes about the study in general: No significant difference in CD8+ Simpson's diversity was found between patients and healthy controls (P=0.060). Some 30 CD8+ CDR3 sequences were shared between patients and controls but appeared highly expressed in patients and within their immunodominant clones.

Spanning cysteine to phenylalanine, the CDR3 consists of 15 amino acids. The sequence is cut down to CDR3 DNA, 45 bases in frame from base 1. Relative to germline, V is missing 6 bases and J is missing 5 bases, with 11 bases of the junction outside any gene match. According to the germline V gene, CDR1 reads MDHEN and CDR2 reads SYDVKM. What was sequenced was sorted CD4+, CD8+, or CD8+CD57+ T cells (not recorded which) from PBMCs. The chain employs TRBV28 and TRBJ2-7; the central 9 bases match TRBD1. The sequence was obtained from a human donor with aplastic anemia. The nucleotide sequence is TGTGCCAGCAGGAGTTCCGGGACAGGGTCCAACGAGCAGTACTTC. This translates into CASRSSGTGSNEQYF.